This T cell receptor beta chain was obtained from a study of T-cell memory formation after mild COVID-19. Comment on this clonotype: Antigen unknown.

The trim removed 0 bases at V and 6 bases at J, leaving 6 bases unmatched. The length of the CDR3 is 17 residues. Regarding the study as a whole: Mostly located in CM and EM were contracting CD4+ clones, with contracting CD8+ clones located in EMRA.

TCR alpha and TCR beta cDNA libraries carrying sample barcodes and UMIs were produced by 5'RACE using constant-segment primers. One entry per CDR3 protein results from TCRdb running MiXCR on the 5' RACE reads. Among 170,000 or so distinct CDR3 sequences listed, around 30% were seen once. The sample taken for sequencing was PBMCs or a T cell subset sorted from them (not recorded which). This receptor was taken from an adult woman who had mild COVID-19 (a few samples of this study predate the infection). Cell type and time point are not known. The chain couples TRBV12-3 or TRBV12-4 to TRBJ2-1, with 12 bases aligning to TRBD2. For the CDR3, the DNA is TGTGCCAGCAGTTTAGCCTTGCCGACTAGCGGGAGCAATGAGCAGTTCTTC. It codes for CASSLALPTSGSNEQFF.